The 13 T cell receptor beta chains presented below share a single source sample, sequenced in a study of blood T cell repertoires in COVID-19. TCRdb's copy holds only in-frame clones and misses some; the assay was immunoSEQ multiplex PCR. Of more than 200,000 clones in the sample, approximately 85% are singletons; the top ten hold 0.65% to 0.8%. The sample taken for sequencing was peripheral blood. Receptors originate from a human donor in a cohort sampled during active COVID-19.

V is TRBV7-7 and J is TRBJ1-5; 8 bases align to TRBD1. The CDR3 spans 17 residues. In germline, CDR1 is SSHAT, CDR2 FNYEAQ (reference sequence). The V gene end was trimmed by 5 bases and the J gene end by 0 bases; junction bases not matched to a gene: 9. The CDR3: CASSNPGQVYSNQPQHF. The CDR3 DNA reads TGTGCCAGCAGCAACCCGGGACAGGTTTATAGCAATCAGCCCCAGCATTTT.

The rearrangement uses TRBV10-2 and TRBJ1-5; perhaps TRBD1 as D (5 bases). There are 14 residues in the CDR3. Trimming cost V 10 bases and J 0 bases, with 13 bases left between them. Germline V gene sequence: CDR1 WSHSY, CDR2 SAAADI. In nucleotides, the CDR3 is TGCGCCACGGGGGAGACATATAGCAATCAGCCCCAGCATTTT. This gives the protein CATGETYSNQPQHF.

This rearrangement joins TRBV5-1 to TRBJ1-2, with D perhaps matching TRBD1 (6 bases). CDR3 length equals 14 residues. Germline-derived CDR1 and CDR2 are SGHRS and YFSETQ. V was shortened by 4 bases and J by 5 bases, with 15 bases between the two germline ends. The CDR3 region is CASSPGTLGYGYTF. Here the CDR3 DNA reads TGCGCCAGCAGCCCCGGGACATTAGGGTATGGCTACACCTTC.

The V call is TRBV29-1, the J call TRBJ2-3; TRBD1 matches 8 bases. Germline V gene lookup returns CDR1 SQVTM and CDR2 ANQGSEA. The CDR3 is 13 amino acids. Trimming took 7 bases from V and 2 from J; bases not matched to a gene: 5. CDR3: CSGSQGVTDTQYF. CDR3 in DNA: TGCAGCGGTTCACAGGGGGTCACAGATACGCAGTATTTT.

A word on this clone: Other DNA sequences of this sample code for an identical CDR3. V is TRBV7-9 and J is TRBJ1-1, with 8 nucleotides matching TRBD1. The CDR3 spans 14 residues. After removal of 5 bases from V and 4 bases from J, the junction contained 6 bases not matched to a gene. CDR1 and CDR2 from the germline V gene are SEHNR and FQNEAQ (reference sequence). The DNA of the CDR3 is TGTGCCAGCAGCCTCGGACAGGGAAGCACTGAAGCTTTCTTT. Translation gives CASSLGQGSTEAFF.

The chain recombines TRBV30 with TRBJ2-7; 7 bases map to TRBD1. Germline V gene lookup returns CDR1 GTSNPN and CDR2 SVGIG (reference sequence). The V and J ends lost 4 bases and 3 bases, in that order; junction bases with no gene match: 9. The CDR3 is made up of 14 amino acids. The CDR3 nucleotides are TGTGCCTGGACTCGGGACAGCACCAGCTACGAGCAGTACTTC. Translation gives CAWTRDSTSYEQYF.

This sequence joins TRBV5-1 and TRBJ2-1, with D possibly being TRBD1 (6 bases). V was shortened by 2 bases and J by 4 bases, with 10 bases between the two germline ends. This CDR3 is built from 14 residues. In germline, CDR1 is SGHRS, CDR2 YFSETQ. CDR3 loop: CASSFRDKYNEQFF. The CDR3 nucleotides are TGCGCCAGCAGCTTCCGGGACAAGTACAATGAGCAGTTCTTC.

CDR3 sequence: CASSLWGTAQETQYF. As DNA, the CDR3 is TGTGCCAGCAGTTTATGGGGGACAGCACAAGAGACCCAGTACTTC. V usage is TRBV27 and J usage is TRBJ2-5; 7 bases map to TRBD1. CDR1 MNHEY and CDR2 SMNVEV come from the germline V gene (reference sequence). V trimming: 1 base; J trimming: 2 bases; junction bases outside the gene matches: 4. This CDR3 has 15 residues.

This clone was recorded once. J is TRBJ1-1 and V is TRBV2, with 8 bases lining up with TRBD1. Germline CDR1 reads SNHLY; CDR2 reads FYNNEI. V shed 4 bases and J 4 bases; nucleotides not matched to a gene: 8. The CDR3 length is 15 residues. The CDR3 is CASSGDRGRGTEAFF. For the CDR3, the DNA is TGTGCCAGCAGTGGAGACAGGGGCAGGGGCACTGAAGCTTTCTTT.

The chain couples TRBV5-1 to TRBJ2-7; 9 bases are shared with TRBD1. From germline, CDR1 is SGHRS and CDR2 YFSETQ. CDR3 size: 15 residues. V dropped 4 bases and J dropped 0; count of bases not matched to a gene: 5. The CDR3 sequence: CASSPRTGASYEQYF. The CDR3 nucleotides are TGCGCCAGCAGCCCTAGGACAGGGGCCTCCTACGAGCAGTACTTC.

The chain links TRBV11-2 to TRBJ1-2; perhaps TRBD1 as D (6 bases). The CDR3 consists of 16 residues. V was pared by 5 bases and J by 4 bases, with 20 bases between. The germline V gene has CDR1 SGHAT and CDR2 FQNNGV. The CDR3 is CASSPLGGAKGYGYTF. Written as DNA, the CDR3 is TGTGCCAGCAGCCCCCTGGGGGGGGCCAAGGGCTATGGCTACACCTTC. Full variable domain (outside the CDR3, taken from reference TRBV11-2 and TRBJ1-2): EAGVAQSPRYKIIEKRQSVAFWCNPISGHATLYWYQQILGQGPKLLIQFQNNGVVDDSQLPKDRFSAERLKGVDSTLKIQPAKLEDSAVYLCASSPLGGAKGYGYTFGSGTRLTVV.

CDR3 coding DNA: TGTGCCAGCAGCCAAGATCCGGGACTGGACTCTGGAAACACCATATATTTT. Translated, it gives CASSQDPGLDSGNTIYF. The genes are TRBV4-2 and TRBJ1-3, with D tentatively TRBD1 (5 bases). CDR3 length: 17 residues. Germline lookup yields CDR1 LGHNA and CDR2 YNFKEQ. Deletions cut 0 bases from V and 0 bases from J, with 12 bases between.

V is TRBV18 and J is TRBJ2-7; a weak D match, TRBD1 (6 bases). This CDR3 is 13 amino acids long. Germline V gene data show CDR1 as KGHSH and CDR2 as LQKENI. The germline V and J ends were trimmed by 4 bases and 5 bases, with 12 bases remaining between them. CDR3 DNA: TGTGCCAGCTCACAGGGGGAGCGGAACGAGCAGTACTTC. Its translation: CASSQGERNEQYF.